These T cell receptor beta chains were read from a single sample in a study of technical replicates of blood from a handful of donors. Assay: immunoSEQ multiplex PCR; the TCRdb copy retains only in-frame clones and omits some. The sample records 65,000 to 90,000 clones, approximately 86% being singletons. Input material: PBMCs. All receptors derive from a human donor in good health. Some clones in this sample may be carry-over from other donors' samples. Each CDR3 is given with its conserved first and last residue. Each record gives: V gene, D gene, CDR3 length, clone size, J gene, CDR3 DNA, CDR3 protein. D genes are given only for firm matches. Rows may omit the clone size; those that give it use once, few, many or a size class.

TRBV4-3	TRBD1	15	NA	TRBJ1-2	TGCGCCAGCAGGGAGGACAGGGGTGGATGGGGTGGCTACACCTTC	CASREDRGGWGGYTF
TRBV5-1	NA	14	NA	TRBJ2-7	TGCGCCAGCAGCCCGGGGAGTAGGGACTACGAGCAGTACTTC	CASSPGSRDYEQYF
TRBV5-1	TRBD1	14	NA	TRBJ2-7	TGCGCCAGCAGCTCAACCGGGACAGGGGGCGAGCAGTACTTC	CASSSTGTGGEQYF
TRBV4-2	TRBD1	19	NA	TRBJ1-2	TGTGCCAGCAGCCAATTAATATTCGTCCGGGACAGGACAGACTATGGCTACACCTTC	CASSQLIFVRDRTDYGYTF
TRBV2	TRBD2	13	once	TRBJ2-3	TGTGCCAGCTGGACTAGCGGGGGGTATACGCAGTATTTT	CASWTSGGYTQYF
TRBV11-1	NA	15	NA	TRBJ1-2	TGTGCCAGCAGCTTGAGCAGGCGTACTAACTATGGCTACACCTTC	CASSLSRRTNYGYTF
TRBV4-1	NA	15	NA	TRBJ2-5	TGCGCCAGCAGCCAGCACAGGGGGGGAGGAGAGACCCAGTACTTC	CASSQHRGGGETQYF
TRBV9	TRBD1	15	NA	TRBJ2-2	TGTGCCAGCAGCCCAGGGACAGGGAACACCGGGGAGCTGTTTTTT	CASSPGTGNTGELFF
TRBV18	TRBD1	13	NA	TRBJ2-7	TGTGCCAGCCTCCCGGGACAGGGAAACGAGCAGTACTTC	CASLPGQGNEQYF
TRBV5-6	TRBD2	16	NA	TRBJ2-3	TGTGCCAGCAGCTTGGGTAGCGGGGGGGCCAAGGATACGCAGTATTTT	CASSLGSGGAKDTQYF
TRBV5-6	NA	14	NA	TRBJ2-7	TGTGCCAGCAGCTTGCCCCGGACAAATAACGAGCAGTACTTC	CASSLPRTNNEQYF
TRBV4-3	NA	14	NA	TRBJ1-1	TGCGCCAGCAGCCTTGGGACCGCGGGGACTGAAGCTTTCTTT	CASSLGTAGTEAFF
TRBV15	NA	14	NA	TRBJ1-1	TGTGCCACCAGCAGAGAACGTAGGAACACTGAAGCTTTCTTT	CATSRERRNTEAFF
TRBV7-2	TRBD1	16	NA	TRBJ1-5	TGTGCCAGCACCCCGGGGAACAGGGGGGCGAATCAGCCCCAGCATTTT	CASTPGNRGANQPQHF
TRBV9	NA	13	NA	TRBJ2-2	TGTGCCAGCAGCCCCCACTCAACCGGGGAGCTGTTTTTT	CASSPHSTGELFF
TRBV5-1	TRBD1	15	once	TRBJ1-1	TGCGCCAGCAGCACCTCCGGGACAGCTTGGACTGAAGCTTTCTTT	CASSTSGTAWTEAFF
TRBV6-5	TRBD2	15	NA	TRBJ2-7	TGTGCCAGCAGTTCCCATAGCGGGGGGGCCTACGAGCAGTACTTC	CASSSHSGGAYEQYF
TRBV7-2	TRBD1	15	NA	TRBJ2-5	TGTGCCAGCAGTAAAATTAGAGGGGGCCGAGAGACCCAGTACTTC	CASSKIRGGRETQYF
TRBV2	NA	14	few	TRBJ1-2	TGTGCCAGCAGTGGAGGTCACCCTAACTATGGCTACACCTTC	CASSGGHPNYGYTF
TRBV5-1	NA	15	NA	TRBJ1-3	TGCGCCAGCAGCTTGGCTGGAGCATCTGGAAACACCATATATTTT	CASSLAGASGNTIYF
TRBV6-6	NA	15	NA	TRBJ1-3	TGTGCCAGCAGTTCCCAGGGGTCCTCTGGAAACACCATATATTTT	CASSSQGSSGNTIYF
TRBV10-3	TRBD1	16	once	TRBJ1-2	TGTGCCATCAGGCAATCAGACAGGGAGACTAACTATGGCTACACCTTC	CAIRQSDRETNYGYTF
TRBV25-1	NA	12	NA	TRBJ1-1	TGTGCCAGCAGAGGAGGGAACACTGAAGCTTTCTTT	CASRGGNTEAFF
TRBV7-6	NA	14	NA	TRBJ2-5	TGTGCCAGCAGCTTAGATTCAGGGGCGGAGACCCAGTACTTC	CASSLDSGAETQYF
TRBV6-1	NA	13	few	TRBJ2-7	TGTGCCAGCAGGCAGACAACCTCCTACGAGCAGTACTTC	CASRQTTSYEQYF
TRBV30	NA	14	NA	TRBJ1-5	TGTGCCTGGAGTGTTGCAGGGTCCAATCAGCCCCAGCATTTT	CAWSVAGSNQPQHF
TRBV4-3	NA	13	NA	TRBJ2-7	TGCGCCAGCAGCCTCGACAGGAACTACGAGCAGTACTTC	CASSLDRNYEQYF
TRBV13	TRBD2	17	NA	TRBJ2-5	TGTGCCAGCAGCCCCCTAGCGGGGGGTACGATCCAAGAGACCCAGTACTTC	CASSPLAGGTIQETQYF